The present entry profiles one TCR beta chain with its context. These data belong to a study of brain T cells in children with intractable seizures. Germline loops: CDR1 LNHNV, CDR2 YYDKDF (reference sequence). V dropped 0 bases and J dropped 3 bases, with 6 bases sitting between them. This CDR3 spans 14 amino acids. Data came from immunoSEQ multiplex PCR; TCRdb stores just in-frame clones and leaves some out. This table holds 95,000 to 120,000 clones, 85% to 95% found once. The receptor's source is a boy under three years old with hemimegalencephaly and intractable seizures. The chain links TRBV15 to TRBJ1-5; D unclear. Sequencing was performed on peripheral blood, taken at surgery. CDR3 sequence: CATSRDWPNQPQHF. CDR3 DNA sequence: TGTGCCACCAGCAGAGATTGGCCCAATCAGCCCCAGCATTTT.